This T cell receptor beta chain was observed in a study of T cell responses to AZD1222 COVID-19 vaccine. This table comes from immunoSEQ multiplex PCR, and its TCRdb copy is limited to in-frame clones, with some not included. Of roughly 150,000 clones listed, about 88% are singletons. Germline loops: CDR1 KGHDR, CDR2 SFDVKD. The CDR3 totals 14 residues. Between the trimmed V and J ends, which lost 9 bases and 3 bases, there was a span of 14 bases. The sample consisted of peripheral blood, taken on day 0 of AZD1222 vaccination. This chain connects TRBV24-1 to TRBJ2-1; D remains ambiguous. The sequence was obtained from an adult in good health. CDR3 in DNA: TGTGCCACCCCGGACCGTTACAGCTACAATGAGCAGTTCTTC. Its translation: CATPDRYSYNEQFF.